The 7 T cell receptor beta chains below all came from one sample that was sequenced in a study of shared clonotypes between healthy human individuals. Only in-frame clones appear in the TCRdb table, and some are missing; sequencing was by immunoSEQ multiplex PCR. The repertoire holds approximately 1.5 million clones, with 97% to 99% as singletons. Sequencing input: naive CD4+ T cells sorted from blood. Described subset: CD45RA+ positively selected. All receptors derive from a man aged 25-45 years in good health.

Concerning this clone itself: The sample contains more than one DNA sequence encoding this CDR3. This chain uses TRBV6-6 with TRBJ2-5; D uncertain. The CDR3 runs to 11 residues. V lost 6 bases and J lost 3, with 5 bases in between. Germline-derived CDR1 and CDR2 are MNHNY and SVGAGI (reference sequence). This chain's CDR3 is CASSPKETQYF. CDR3 nucleotide sequence: TGTGCCAGCAGCCCCAAAGAGACCCAGTACTTC.

The chain combines TRBV18 with TRBJ2-1; TRBD2 agrees at 12 bases. From germline, CDR1 is KGHSH and CDR2 LQKENI. After removal of 0 bases from V and 7 bases from J, the junction contained 7 bases not matched to a gene. The CDR3 extends over 17 amino acids. The CDR3 nucleotides are TGTGCCAGCTCACCACCGCCGGGACTAGCGGGTATGAATGAGCAGTTCTTC. Translated, it gives CASSPPPGLAGMNEQFF.

J is TRBJ1-1 and V is TRBV27, with D hard to call. The CDR3 consists of 12 residues. Trimming took off 4 bases at V and 6 bases at J, with 9 bases between the two ends. Germline CDR1 and CDR2: MNHEY and SMNVEV (reference sequence). The chain's CDR3 is CASSWIGSEAFF. CDR3 in DNA: TGTGCCAGCAGTTGGATAGGTTCTGAAGCTTTCTTT.

This chain connects TRBV5-5 to TRBJ2-6; maybe TRBD2 (6 bases). Trimming shortened V by 7 bases and J by 4 bases, and 15 bases separated the two germline ends. The germline CDR1 and CDR2 sequences are SGHKS and YYEKEE (reference sequence). The CDR3 covers 15 residues. This CDR3 is CASSDRGIGANVLTF. CDR3 in DNA: TGTGCCAGCTCCGATCGGGGGATCGGGGCCAACGTCCTGACTTTC.

The chain couples TRBV5-1 to TRBJ2-2, with D possibly being TRBD1 (5 bases). Germline assignment: CDR1 SGHRS and CDR2 YFSETQ. V gave up 4 bases and J gave up 6 bases, with 19 bases separating them. The CDR3 extends over 16 amino acids. As DNA, the CDR3 is TGCGCCAGCAGCCCGGGTAGGGGTCTCTTTTCCGGGGAGCTGTTTTTT. Amino acid sequence: CASSPGRGLFSGELFF.

The V and J genes are TRBV5-1 and TRBJ2-7; D call uncertain. Trimming stripped 4 bases from V and 4 bases from J, with 12 bases between. This CDR3 has 13 amino acids. Germline V CDR1 and CDR2: SGHRS, YFSETQ. This CDR3 reads CASSIGRLYEQYF. The DNA for the CDR3 is TGCGCCAGCAGCATAGGACGGCTTTACGAGCAGTACTTC.

The rearrangement joins TRBV28 to TRBJ2-1; possible D gene TRBD1, 6 bases. Per germline, CDR1 MDHEN and CDR2 SYDVKM. V lost 6 bases to trimming and J lost 4 bases, with 16 bases between them. The CDR3 is 15 amino acids. DNA for the CDR3: TGTGCCAGCAGGGCAGACAGGACCTCATACAATGAGCAGTTCTTC. The encoded protein is CASRADRTSYNEQFF.